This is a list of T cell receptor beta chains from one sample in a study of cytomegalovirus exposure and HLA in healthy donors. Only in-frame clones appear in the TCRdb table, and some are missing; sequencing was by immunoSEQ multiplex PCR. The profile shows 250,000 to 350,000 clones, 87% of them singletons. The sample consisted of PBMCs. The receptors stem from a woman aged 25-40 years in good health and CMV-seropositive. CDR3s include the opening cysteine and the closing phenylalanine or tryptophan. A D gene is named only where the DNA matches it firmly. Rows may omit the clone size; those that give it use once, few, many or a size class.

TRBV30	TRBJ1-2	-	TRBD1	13	CAWDRGESYGYTF	TGTGCCTGGGACAGGGGGGAAAGCTATGGCTACACCTTC
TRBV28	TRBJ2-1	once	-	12	CASSLFDNEQFF	TGTGCCAGCAGCCTCTTCGACAATGAGCAGTTCTTC
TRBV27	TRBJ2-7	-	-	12	CASSKLGYEQYF	TGTGCCAGCAGTAAGTTAGGCTACGAGCAGTACTTC
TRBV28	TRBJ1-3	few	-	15	CASSSQFSDANTIYF	TGTGCCAGCAGTTCACAATTTTCAGACGCAAACACCATATATTTT
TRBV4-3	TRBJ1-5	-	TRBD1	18	CASSQEWIHRGQVQPQHF	TGCGCCAGCAGCCAAGAGTGGATCCACAGGGGGCAGGTGCAGCCCCAGCATTTT
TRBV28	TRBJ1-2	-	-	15	CASSLGGRSNYGYTF	TGTGCCAGCAGTTTAGGGGGGCGGAGCAACTATGGCTACACCTTC
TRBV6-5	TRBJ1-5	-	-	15	CASRPPGGRNQPQHF	TGTGCCAGCAGACCTCCGGGGGGCCGGAATCAGCCCCAGCATTTT
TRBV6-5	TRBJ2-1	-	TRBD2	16	CASSYRASGTYNEQFF	TGTGCCAGCAGTTACCGGGCTAGCGGGACGTACAATGAGCAGTTCTTC
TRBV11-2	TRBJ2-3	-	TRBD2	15	CASTQFSGRGDTQYF	TGTGCCAGCACACAATTTAGCGGGAGGGGGGATACGCAGTATTTT
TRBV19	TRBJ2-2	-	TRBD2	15	CASLAGVLNTGELFF	TGTGCCAGTTTAGCGGGAGTCCTGAACACCGGGGAGCTGTTTTTT
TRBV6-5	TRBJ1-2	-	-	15	CASSYSEDSGDGYTF	TGTGCCAGCAGTTACTCGGAGGACAGTGGGGATGGCTACACCTTC
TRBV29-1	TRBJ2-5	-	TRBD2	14	CSGTSGRGVETQYF	TGCAGCGGGACTAGCGGGAGGGGCGTTGAGACCCAGTACTTC
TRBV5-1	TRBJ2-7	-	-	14	CASSLFNRTYEQYF	TGCGCCAGCAGCTTGTTTAACCGCACCTACGAGCAGTACTTC
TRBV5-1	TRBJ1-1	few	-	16	CASSLAAQGLNTEAFF	TGCGCCAGCAGCTTGGCAGCGCAGGGGCTGAACACTGAAGCTTTCTTT
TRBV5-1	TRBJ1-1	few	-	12	CASSLEAGEAFF	TGCGCCAGCAGCTTGGAAGCAGGTGAAGCTTTCTTT
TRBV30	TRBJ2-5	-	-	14	CAWSVGRGRETQYF	TGTGCCTGGAGTGTAGGCAGGGGGAGGGAGACCCAGTACTTC
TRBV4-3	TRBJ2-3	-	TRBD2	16	CASSQDLGRATDTQYF	TGCGCCAGCAGCCAAGATCTCGGGAGGGCCACAGATACGCAGTATTTT
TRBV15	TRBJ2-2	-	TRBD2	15	CATSSLAGNTGELFF	TGTGCCACCAGCAGCCTAGCGGGGAACACCGGGGAGCTGTTTTTT
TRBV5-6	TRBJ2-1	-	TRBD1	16	CASSLNPGQVYNEQFF	TGTGCCAGCAGCCTTAATCCGGGACAGGTCTACAATGAGCAGTTCTTC
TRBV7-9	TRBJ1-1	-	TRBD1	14	CASSFRGRQEVAFF	TGTGCCAGCAGTTTCAGGGGGCGTCAGGAGGTAGCTTTCTTT
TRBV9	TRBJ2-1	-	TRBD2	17	CASSVAGGLAGGNEQFF	TGTGCCAGCAGCGTAGCAGGAGGACTAGCGGGGGGGAATGAGCAGTTCTTC
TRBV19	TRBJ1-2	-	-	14	CATRPGATDYGYTF	TGTGCCACCCGACCCGGAGCGACCGATTATGGCTACACCTTC
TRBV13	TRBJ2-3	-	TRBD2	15	CASSSLAGSTDTQYF	TGTGCCAGCAGCTCGTTAGCGGGGAGCACAGATACGCAGTATTTT
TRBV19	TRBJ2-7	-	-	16	CASSIGSGQLFYEQYF	TGTGCCAGTAGTATAGGGTCCGGACAACTCTTCTACGAGCAGTACTTC
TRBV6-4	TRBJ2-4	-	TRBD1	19	CASRTGDRGPSLAKNIQYF	TGTGCCAGCAGGACGGGGGACAGGGGGCCCTCATTAGCCAAAAACATTCAGTACTTC
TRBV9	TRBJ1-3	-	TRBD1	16	CASSGPGQGSGNTIYF	TGTGCCAGCAGCGGACCGGGACAGGGTTCTGGAAACACCATATATTTT
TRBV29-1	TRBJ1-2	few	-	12	CSVEPGRGGYTF	TGCAGCGTTGAGCCGGGAAGGGGTGGCTACACCTTC
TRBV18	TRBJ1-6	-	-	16	CASSQQASSYNSPLHF	TGTGCCAGCTCACAACAGGCGAGCTCCTATAATTCACCCCTCCACTTT
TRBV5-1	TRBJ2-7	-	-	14	CASSLSTDTYEQYF	TGCGCCAGCAGCTTGAGTACAGATACCTACGAGCAGTACTTC
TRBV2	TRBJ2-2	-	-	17	CASSVAGARTNTGELFF	TGTGCCAGCAGTGTGGCGGGGGCGAGAACCAACACCGGGGAGCTGTTTTTT
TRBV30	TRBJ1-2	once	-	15	CAWSVGATYNYGYTF	TGTGCCTGGTCGGTGGGAGCCACCTATAACTATGGCTACACCTTC
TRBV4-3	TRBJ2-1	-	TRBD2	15	CASSQAGGRTAEQFF	TGCGCCAGCAGCCAAGCGGGAGGTAGGACGGCTGAGCAGTTCTTC
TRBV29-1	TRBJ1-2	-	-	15	CSVAAGQTANYGYTF	TGCAGCGTTGCAGCGGGGCAGACCGCTAACTATGGCTACACCTTC
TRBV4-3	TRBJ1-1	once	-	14	CASSQAGSGTEAFF	TGCGCCAGCAGCCAAGCAGGGTCGGGCACTGAAGCTTTCTTT